This entry lists 15 T cell receptor beta chains sequenced from one sample in a study of a mutant IDH1 vaccine in newly diagnosed glioma. Time point specified: baseline, week 1 (first vaccination visit). This sample's treatment: pre-vaccination baseline after standard-of-care therapy. Produced via immunoSEQ multiplex PCR; TCRdb's table is partial and in-frame only. The table lists about 54,000 clones, 70% to 90% of them singletons. The sequencing used PBMCs, collected from a glioma patient treated with radiotherapy, temozolomide or both. The receptors come from a man aged 18-30 years with glioma.

The rearrangement joins TRBV9 to TRBJ1-1; TRBD1 matches 9 bases. V trimming: 3 bases; J trimming: 7 bases; junction bases outside the gene matches: 10. CDR3 length equals 15 residues. From germline, CDR1 is SGDLS and CDR2 YYNGEE. Here the CDR3 reads CASSETPDRGGEAFF. DNA for the CDR3: TGTGCCAGCAGCGAGACCCCCGACAGGGGGGGTGAAGCTTTCTTT.

In its sample, this clone was seen a few times. The chain couples TRBV2 to TRBJ1-1; D ambiguous. CDR1 is SNHLY and CDR2 is FYNNEI in the germline V gene. This CDR3 is built from 14 residues. V was clipped by 3 bases and J by 2 bases, with 10 bases between them. CDR3 in amino acids: CASSDLQVNTEAFF. The CDR3 coding sequence is TGTGCCAGCAGTGACCTGCAGGTCAACACTGAAGCTTTCTTT. The whole variable domain, remainder taken from reference TRBV2 and TRBJ1-1, is EPEVTQTPSHQVTQMGQEVILRCVPISNHLYFYWYRQILGQKVEFLVSFYNNEISEKSEIFDDQFSVERPDGSNFTLKIRSTKLEDSAMYFCASSDLQVNTEAFFGQGTRLTVV.

CDR3 amino acids: CASTGGTQGKAQYF. CDR3 nucleotide sequence: TGTGCCAGCACTGGAGGGACCCAGGGGAAGGCGCAGTATTTT. The V and J genes are TRBV7-2 and TRBJ2-3; D is tentatively TRBD1 or TRBD2 (6 bases each). Trimming cost V 7 bases and J 10 bases, with 21 bases left between them. The germline CDR1 and CDR2 sequences are SGHTA and FQGNSA. There are 14 residues in the CDR3.

The chain couples TRBV20-1 to TRBJ2-3; the D is unclear. The CDR3 is made up of 10 amino acids. In germline, CDR1 is DFQATT, CDR2 SNEGSKA (reference sequence). V dropped 7 bases and J dropped 8 bases, with 10 bases sitting between them. The CDR3, as DNA: TGCAGTGTTATAGGTTCTACGCAGTATTTT. This encodes CSVIGSTQYF.

This chain connects TRBV7-2 to TRBJ2-1, with D possibly being TRBD1 or TRBD2 (6 bases each). V gave up 5 bases and J gave up 5 bases, with 13 bases separating them. CDR1 SGHTA and CDR2 FQGNSA come from the germline V gene. The CDR3 is made up of 14 amino acids. The CDR3 nucleotides read TGTGCCAGCAGCGCGGCGGGACACAACAATGAGCAGTTCTTC. Translating gives CASSAAGHNNEQFF.

This clone was seen a single time. The rearrangement links TRBV19 to TRBJ1-1; D not certain. This CDR3 comprises 14 residues. Germline CDR1 and CDR2: LNHDA and SQIVND (reference sequence). The V gene lost 6 bases and the J gene lost 4 bases, with 15 bases spanning the gap. The CDR3 coding sequence is TGTGCCAGTAGCTCCCCGGACCGGATCACTGAAGCTTTCTTT. It specifies CASSSPDRITEAFF.

A single count supports this clone. The genes are TRBV10-3 and TRBJ2-7; 8 nucleotides align to TRBD2. The CDR3 contains 14 residues. Germline V lookup: CDR1 ENHRY, CDR2 SYGVKD. V dropped 3 bases and J dropped 3; count of bases not matched to a gene: 4. The chain's CDR3 is CAISELAVVYEQYF. In DNA, the CDR3 is TGTGCCATCAGTGAACTAGCGGTAGTCTACGAGCAGTACTTC.

The V call is TRBV6-5, the J call TRBJ1-2; D might be TRBD1 (6 bases). Germline values: CDR1 MNHEY, CDR2 SVGAGI. CDR3 length equals 15 residues. The V gene lost 0 bases and the J gene lost 7 bases, with 15 bases spanning the gap. CDR3 in DNA: TGTGCCAGCAGTTACTCGGGGGCAGGGCGTAGTGGCTACACCTTC. It encodes CASSYSGAGRSGYTF.

The chain combines TRBV11-2 with TRBJ1-2, with D possibly matching TRBD1 (5 bases). The V end was cut by 5 bases, the J end by 8 bases, with 18 bases between. This CDR3 comprises 14 residues. The V gene's germline CDR1 is SGHAT and CDR2 FQNNGV. CDR3 in amino acids: CASSPQPGIGGYTF. Here the CDR3 DNA reads TGTGCCAGCAGCCCACAACCAGGGATTGGGGGCTACACCTTC.

The V gene is TRBV4-3, the J gene TRBJ1-4; D may be TRBD1 (5 bases). This CDR3 region has 15 residues. CDR1 is LGHNA and CDR2 is YSLEER in the germline V gene. V lost 2 bases to trimming and J lost 4 bases, with 11 bases between them. The DNA of the CDR3 is TGCGCCAGCAGCCAAAAGACAGCTTATAATGAAAAACTGTTTTTT. This gives the protein CASSQKTAYNEKLFF.

The chain couples TRBV9 to TRBJ1-5; D ambiguous. The CDR3 has 14 amino acids. The V end was cut by 0 bases, the J end by 2 bases, with 6 bases between. Germline V gene lookup returns CDR1 SGDLS and CDR2 YYNGEE. This CDR3 is CASSVGGGNQPQHF. CDR3 DNA: TGTGCCAGCAGCGTAGGGGGTGGCAATCAGCCCCAGCATTTT.

CDR3 residues: CASSQQRTSGGSTDTQYF. The CDR3 DNA follows: TGTGCCAGCAGCCAACAACGGACTAGCGGGGGAAGCACAGATACGCAGTATTTT. V usage is TRBV14 and J usage is TRBJ2-3; the match to TRBD2 covers 13 bases. Germline trimming cut 2 bases from V and 0 bases from J; bases unmatched to any gene: 5. Germline V gene lookup returns CDR1 SGHDN and CDR2 FVKESK. This CDR3 spans 18 amino acids.

The rearrangement joins TRBV30 to TRBJ1-3; a possible D gene is TRBD1 (6 bases). Germline V gene lookup returns CDR1 GTSNPN and CDR2 SVGIG (reference sequence). The V gene lost 5 bases and the J gene lost 2 bases, with 13 bases spanning the gap. The CDR3 runs to 14 residues. CDR3 sequence reads: CAWGLGGAGNTIYF. The DNA for the CDR3 is TGTGCCTGGGGTCTAGGGGGGGCTGGAAACACCATATATTTT.

In this sample, this clone turned up once. The chain links TRBV19 to TRBJ1-2; D is ambiguous. The germline V gene has CDR1 LNHDA and CDR2 SQIVND (reference sequence). This CDR3 has 14 amino acids. V shed 3 bases and J shed 7 bases, with 15 bases lying between them. The chain's CDR3 is CASSIAAVIGGYTF. For the CDR3, the DNA is TGTGCCAGTAGTATCGCGGCAGTTATCGGTGGCTACACCTTC.

The chain is built from TRBV7-9 and TRBJ1-5, with 8 bases lining up with TRBD1. J gave up 2 bases and V 5 bases, and 2 bases lay outside the gene matches. This CDR3 is built from 14 residues. Germline V CDR1 and CDR2: SEHNR, FQNEAQ (reference sequence). The CDR3, as DNA: TGTGCCAGCAGCCAGACAGGGGGCAATCAGCCCCAGCATTTT. This gives the protein CASSQTGGNQPQHF.